Shown below are 4 T cell receptor beta chains from a single sample sequenced in a study of T cells in Graves' hyperthyroidism and ophthalmopathy. Amplification of TCR beta CDR3 regions used RNA as the template. An initial round of RT-PCR targeting the TCR CDR3 relied on the HTBI primer set. TCRdb used MiXCR to reprocess the multiplex PCR reads, holding one entry per CDR3 protein. The table lists 530,000 or so distinct CDR3 sequences, 24% of them singletons. Sequences were obtained from blood. The source is a woman in her twenties or thirties with Graves' ophthalmopathy.

This clonotype has ten or more counts. The chain links TRBV6-5 to TRBJ1-5, with D perhaps matching TRBD1 (6 bases). The CDR3 loop spans 15 amino acids. Germline CDR1 and CDR2: MNHEY and SVGAGI. Trimming removed 0 bases at V and 1 base at J, with 7 bases between. Written as DNA, the CDR3 is TGTGCCAGCAGTTACTCGGACAGAAGCAATCAGCCCCAGCATTTT. This gives the protein CASSYSDRSNQPQHF.

The chain links TRBV7-6 to TRBJ2-2; unclear D gene. V lost 0 bases to trimming and J lost 4 bases, with 9 bases between them. This CDR3 comprises 15 residues. CDR1 and CDR2 from the germline V gene are SGHVS and FNYEAQ. CDR3 region: CASSLASEATGELFF. The CDR3 bases are TGTGCCAGCAGCTTAGCCAGTGAAGCCACCGGGGAGCTGTTTTTT.

This clonotype appeared many times. The CDR3 DNA reads TGTGCCAGCAGCTTAAGGGTCCGGGAGACCCAGTACTTC. This sequence encodes CASSLRVRETQYF. The chain joins TRBV7-2 to TRBJ2-5; D unclear. The germline V gene encodes CDR1 SGHTA and CDR2 FQGNSA. This CDR3 has 13 amino acids. Trimming took off 2 bases at V and 5 bases at J, with 9 bases between the two ends.

A note on this clonotype: Mismatch with germline at one junction end may stem from a read error. The J gene is TRBJ2-7, the V gene TRBV29-1; D is perhaps TRBD1 or TRBD2 (5 bases each). Germline CDR1 SQVTM, CDR2 ANQGSEA. The CDR3 spans 14 residues. Here the CDR3 reads CSVDGSGTSHEQYF. The DNA of the CDR3 is TGCAGCGTTGATGGTTCCGGGACCTCCCACGAGCAGTACTTC.